Detailed here is one T cell receptor (beta chain). Clones were read by immunoSEQ multiplex PCR, and TCRdb kept only the in-frame ones, dropping some. The sample records roughly 130,000 clones, approximately 96% being singletons. Resected material from corrective heart surgery provided the thymus tissue analysed. Healthy Finnish infants having corrective surgery for congenital heart defects served as donors. From germline, CDR1 is MGHRA and CDR2 YSYEKL. The germline V and J ends were trimmed by 2 bases and 2 bases, with 5 bases remaining between them. This CDR3 region has 13 residues. This sample was included in a study of human thymus T cells.

The specimen was thymus tissue. The chain is built from TRBV4-1 and TRBJ2-3; no reliable D call. The TCR originated in a boy less than two years old with a congenital heart defect but otherwise immunologically healthy. The DNA for the CDR3 is TGCGCCAGCAGCCAACCCCACACAGATACGCAGTATTTT. Residues: CASSQPHTDTQYF.